This is a list of T cell receptor beta chains from one sample in a study of cytomegalovirus exposure and HLA in healthy donors. Assay: immunoSEQ multiplex PCR; the TCRdb copy retains only in-frame clones and omits some. The repertoire holds about 150,000 clones, with roughly 84% as singletons. The sequenced material came from PBMCs. These receptors were obtained from a man aged 18 to 35 in good health and CMV-seronegative. CDR3s include the opening cysteine and the closing phenylalanine or tryptophan. The order of the fields is D gene, clone size, V gene, J gene, CDR3 DNA, CDR3 protein. D genes are given only for firm matches. Clone size is given for some rows only: seen once, a few or many times, or a class if the clone is expanded.

NA	few	TRBV10-3	TRBJ1-1	TGTGCCATCACCCGCAGGGAGGGGGGGTCTGAAGCTTTCTTT	CAITRREGGSEAFF
TRBD1	NA	TRBV18	TRBJ1-1	TGTGCCAGCTCACCGCAGAGACAGGGGACGAACACTGAAGCTTTCTTT	CASSPQRQGTNTEAFF
TRBD2	few	TRBV5-1	TRBJ2-1	TGCGCCAGCACGTTCGGTTCAGCGGGGGGGTACAATGAGCAGTTCTTC	CASTFGSAGGYNEQFF
NA	NA	TRBV5-5	TRBJ1-5	TGTGCCAGCAGCCCCCTATATAGCAATCAGCCCCAGCATTTT	CASSPLYSNQPQHF
NA	NA	TRBV7-2	TRBJ2-4	TGTGCCAGCAGCTTAGAAGGGGTAGTGAACATTCAGTACTTC	CASSLEGVVNIQYF
TRBD2	NA	TRBV5-4	TRBJ2-1	TGTGCCAGCAGCTTGGAGGGACTAGCCGGTGATGAGCAGTTCTTC	CASSLEGLAGDEQFF
TRBD1	NA	TRBV27	TRBJ1-6	TGTGCCAGCAGCCCGTCAGACAGGGTTAATTCACCCCTCCACTTT	CASSPSDRVNSPLHF
NA	NA	TRBV5-6	TRBJ2-7	TGTGCCAGCAGCTTGAGTAGCTCCTACGAGCAGTACTTC	CASSLSSSYEQYF
TRBD2	once	TRBV11-2	TRBJ2-7	TGTGCCAGCAGGTCTCCCGGGACTAGCCCCCACGAGCAGTACTTC	CASRSPGTSPHEQYF
TRBD1	NA	TRBV2	TRBJ1-3	TGTGCCAGCAGCCGCGACAGGGTGGGAAACACCATATATTTT	CASSRDRVGNTIYF
TRBD2	NA	TRBV4-3	TRBJ2-2	TGCGCCAGCAGCCAAGAGACTAGCGGGAACACCGGGGAGCTGTTTTTT	CASSQETSGNTGELFF
NA	NA	TRBV5-1	TRBJ2-3	TGCGCCAGCAGCCCCCAGGGCACAGATACGCAGTATTTT	CASSPQGTDTQYF
TRBD1	NA	TRBV19	TRBJ2-7	TGTGCCAGTAGGAGGACAGGTGTCACCTACGAGCAGTACTTC	CASRRTGVTYEQYF
NA	NA	TRBV7-3	TRBJ2-5	TGTGCCAGCAGCTTGGCAGGGGCGCGGGAGACCCAGTACTTC	CASSLAGARETQYF
NA	NA	TRBV7-9	TRBJ2-7	TGTGCCAGCAGCAAGGGACACAGCTCCTACGAGCAGTACTTC	CASSKGHSSYEQYF
TRBD2	NA	TRBV23-1	TRBJ2-7	TGCGCCAGCAGCCAATCAGCGGGAGGCCTCTACGAGCAGTACTTC	CASSQSAGGLYEQYF
NA	NA	TRBV27	TRBJ1-6	TGTGCCAGCAGTTTAGGCATAAGCTCCTATAATTCACCCCTCCACTTT	CASSLGISSYNSPLHF
NA	NA	TRBV9	TRBJ2-3	TGTGCCAGCAGCAAATCCGGGCGGGGCGCGACAGATACGCAGTATTTT	CASSKSGRGATDTQYF
TRBD2	NA	TRBV6-5	TRBJ2-3	TGTGCCAGCAGTCGCGGGGGGACTAGCGTGAATACGCAGTATTTT	CASSRGGTSVNTQYF
TRBD2	NA	TRBV7-9	TRBJ2-1	TGTGCCAGCAGCCCAGGGACTAGCGGGACCTCCTACAATGAGCAGTTCTTC	CASSPGTSGTSYNEQFF
TRBD2	few	TRBV29-1	TRBJ2-1	TGCAGCTCCGGGACTAGCGGGAATGAGCAGTTCTTC	CSSGTSGNEQFF
NA	NA	TRBV2	TRBJ1-5	TGTGCCAGCACGGGATTGGGAAATCAGCCCCAGCATTTT	CASTGLGNQPQHF
TRBD1	NA	TRBV28	TRBJ1-4	TGTGCCAGCAGTTTCCCTTCCCGGGACAGATCTAATGAAAAACTGTTTTTT	CASSFPSRDRSNEKLFF
NA	NA	TRBV11-1	TRBJ2-7	TGTGCCAGCAGCCGCGACATTCTTCCGTTTTACGAGCAGTACTTC	CASSRDILPFYEQYF
TRBD2	NA	TRBV19	TRBJ2-6	TGTGCCAGTAGTATAGGCGGGAGGGTCCTCTCTGGGGCCAACGTCCTGACTTTC	CASSIGGRVLSGANVLTF
TRBD2	NA	TRBV9	TRBJ2-7	TGTGCCAGCAGCGTGGGACTAGCGGGAGACTACGAGCAGTACTTC	CASSVGLAGDYEQYF
NA	NA	TRBV7-9	TRBJ2-7	TGTGCCAGCAGCCCCGGGACACTCTCCTACGAGCAGTACTTC	CASSPGTLSYEQYF
TRBD2	NA	TRBV7-9	TRBJ2-5	TGTGCCAGCAGCCTACGTGCGGGGGGAACACAAGAGACCCAGTACTTC	CASSLRAGGTQETQYF
NA	NA	TRBV7-2	TRBJ2-2	TGTGCCAGCTGCTGGACCCCGGGGACCGGGGAGCTGTTTTTT	CASCWTPGTGELFF
TRBD2	NA	TRBV7-2	TRBJ2-4	TGTGCCAGCAGCTTAGAGGGGGGACTAGCGGGAGGTCAGTACTTC	CASSLEGGLAGGQYF
NA	once	TRBV7-9	TRBJ1-5	TGTTCCAGCTCTTCCCAGGGGCATAGCAATCAGCCCCAGCATTTT	CSSSSQGHSNQPQHF
TRBD2	NA	TRBV5-4	TRBJ2-1	TGTGCCAGCAGCTCGATACTAGGACTAGCGGGAAGTGGGGGTGAGCAGTTCTTC	CASSSILGLAGSGGEQFF
NA	NA	TRBV5-1	TRBJ1-1	TGCGCCAGCAGCATACCGGGGGGGAACACTGAAGCTTTCTTT	CASSIPGGNTEAFF
NA	NA	TRBV28	TRBJ2-5	TGTGCCACCCTCCCTACCGAGACGGGGATTGCGGAGACCCAGTACTTC	CATLPTETGIAETQYF
TRBD2	NA	TRBV7-8	TRBJ2-1	TGTGCCAGCAGCACCTTAGCGGGAGGAGGGTACAATGAGCAGTTCTTC	CASSTLAGGGYNEQFF
TRBD2	NA	TRBV2	TRBJ2-7	TGTGCCAGCAGTGCAGCGGGAGGGGACTACGAGCAGTACTTC	CASSAAGGDYEQYF
NA	once	TRBV30	TRBJ1-6	TGTGCCTGGAGTGTTGCGGGGGTCAGGTCACCCCTCCACTTT	CAWSVAGVRSPLHF
NA	NA	TRBV7-8	TRBJ1-4	TGTGCCAGCAGACGGACAGAAACAACTAATGAAAAACTGTTTTTT	CASRRTETTNEKLFF
NA	NA	TRBV9	TRBJ2-5	TGTGCCAGCAGCGGTACTCCCAGGGGCGGGGAGACCCAGTACTTC	CASSGTPRGGETQYF